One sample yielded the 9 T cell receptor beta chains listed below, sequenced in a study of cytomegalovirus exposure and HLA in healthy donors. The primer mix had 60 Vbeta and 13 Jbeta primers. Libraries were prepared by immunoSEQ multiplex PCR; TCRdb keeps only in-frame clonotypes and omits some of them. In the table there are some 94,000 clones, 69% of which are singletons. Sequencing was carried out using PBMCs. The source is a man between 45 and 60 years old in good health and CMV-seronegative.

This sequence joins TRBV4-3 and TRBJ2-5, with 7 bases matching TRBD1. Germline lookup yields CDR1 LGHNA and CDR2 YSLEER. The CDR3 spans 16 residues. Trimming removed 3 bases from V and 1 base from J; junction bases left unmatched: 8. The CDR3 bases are TGCGCCAGCAGCCAGGGCGACAGGGTGATCCAAGAGACCCAGTACTTC. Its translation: CASSQGDRVIQETQYF.

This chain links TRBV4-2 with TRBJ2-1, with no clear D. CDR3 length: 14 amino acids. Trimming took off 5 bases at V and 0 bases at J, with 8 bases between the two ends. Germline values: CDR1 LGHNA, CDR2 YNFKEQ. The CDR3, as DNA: TGTGCCAGCAGCGGGCTGAGCTCCTACAATGAGCAGTTCTTC. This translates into CASSGLSSYNEQFF.

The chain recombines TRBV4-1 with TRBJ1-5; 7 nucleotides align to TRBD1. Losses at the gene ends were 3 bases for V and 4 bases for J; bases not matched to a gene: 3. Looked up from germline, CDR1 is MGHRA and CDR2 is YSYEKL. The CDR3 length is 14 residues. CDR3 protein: CASSHDRANQPQHF. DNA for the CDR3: TGCGCCAGCAGCCACGACAGGGCAAATCAGCCCCAGCATTTT.

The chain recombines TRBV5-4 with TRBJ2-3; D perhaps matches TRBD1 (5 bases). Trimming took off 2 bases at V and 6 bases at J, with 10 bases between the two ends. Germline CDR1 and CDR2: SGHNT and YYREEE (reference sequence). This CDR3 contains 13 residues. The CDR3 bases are TGTGCCAGCAGCTTAGGGGTGGTGGATACGCAGTATTTT. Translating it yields CASSLGVVDTQYF.

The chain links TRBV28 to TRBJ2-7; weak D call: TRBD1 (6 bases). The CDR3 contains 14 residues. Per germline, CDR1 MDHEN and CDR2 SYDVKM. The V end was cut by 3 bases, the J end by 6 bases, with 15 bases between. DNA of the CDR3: TGTGCCAGCAGTTTCCAGGGGCTGTATTTCGAGCAGTACTTC. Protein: CASSFQGLYFEQYF.

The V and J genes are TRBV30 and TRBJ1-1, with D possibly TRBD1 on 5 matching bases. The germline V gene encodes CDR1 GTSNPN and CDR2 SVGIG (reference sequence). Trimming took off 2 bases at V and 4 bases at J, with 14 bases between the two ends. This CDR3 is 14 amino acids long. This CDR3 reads CAWSSTQGVTEAFF. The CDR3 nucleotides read TGTGCCTGGAGTTCAACCCAAGGGGTCACTGAAGCTTTCTTT.

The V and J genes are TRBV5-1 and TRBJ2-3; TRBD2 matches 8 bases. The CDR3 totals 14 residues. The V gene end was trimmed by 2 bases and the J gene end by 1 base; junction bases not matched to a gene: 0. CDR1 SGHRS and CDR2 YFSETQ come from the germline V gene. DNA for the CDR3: TGCGCCAGCAGCTTCGGGGGGGGCACAGATACGCAGTATTTT. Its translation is CASSFGGGTDTQYF.

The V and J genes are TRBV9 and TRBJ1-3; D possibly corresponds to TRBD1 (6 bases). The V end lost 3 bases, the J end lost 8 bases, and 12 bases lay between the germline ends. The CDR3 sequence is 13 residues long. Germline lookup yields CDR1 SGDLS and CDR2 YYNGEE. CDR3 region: CASSAQGGDTIYF. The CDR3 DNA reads TGTGCCAGCAGCGCACAGGGCGGCGACACCATATATTTT.

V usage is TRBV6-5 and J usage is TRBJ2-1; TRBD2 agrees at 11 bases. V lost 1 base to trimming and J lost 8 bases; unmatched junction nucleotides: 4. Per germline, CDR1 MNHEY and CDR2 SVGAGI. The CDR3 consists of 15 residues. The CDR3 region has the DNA TGTGCCAGCAGTTACTATAGCGGGAGGGCGCATGAGCAGTTCTTC. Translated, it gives CASSYYSGRAHEQFF.